Given below is one T cell receptor (beta chain) in context. Which antigen it targets is not known. Base qualities are missing; no much larger clone stands one base away. The record originates from a study of T-cell reconstitution after alpha-beta-depleted transplantation in children listed by TCRdb under 2016. Regarding the research as a whole: Using TCR repertoire profiling, the study quantitatively followed how T-cell immune reconstitution unfolded in children after TCRalphabeta/CD19-depleted allogeneic hematopoietic cell transplantation.

The treatment or condition label on this specimen signifies: allogeneic hematopoietic cell transplantation with graft depleted of TCRalphabeta T cells and CD19 B cells. The children who served as transplant recipients had been given grafts of TCRalphabeta/CD19-depleted allogeneic hematopoietic cells. The junction shows trimming of 6 bases on V and 7 bases on J, plus 16 bases between the germline ends. Sequences MNHNS (CDR1) and SASEGT (CDR2) are obtained from the germline V gene. From the cysteine up to the phenylalanine, the CDR3 has a length of 14 residues. The sequence is cut down to CDR3 DNA, 42 bases in frame from base 1. Library preparation used PCR. Instrument on record: Illumina HiSeq 2500. To normalize quantification of the TCRbeta repertoire, the TCR libraries were built with molecular barcoding that relied on unique molecular identifiers. TCRdb ran its own pipeline on the public reads, namely fastp trimming at Q25 and MiXCR clone calling, and kept in-frame beta chains. Each CDR3 protein appears once, grouped with its most common genes and DNA. The sample table holds 780,000 or so distinct CDR3 sequences, of which less than 20% were seen once. Of the sample, approximately 5% falls within the top ten clones.

Findings and caveats that apply to the study as a whole: The apparently early recovery of alphabetaT-cell counts about two months after transplant reportedly depended on only several hundred rapidly expanded clones that came from non-depleted graft cells. Hyperexpanded clone frequencies declined over subsequent months; after one year, T-cell counts and TCRbeta diversity were mostly attributed to newly produced T cells. The high TCRbeta diversity at day 60 in some patients was ascribed to recipient T cells and intrathymic progenitors that had survived conditioning.

This receptor was taken from a male patient under 18 who had a stem cell transplant for acute lymphoblastic leukemia, so the T cells may come from the graft donor. Recombination joined TRBV6-1 with TRBJ2-1; the D gene is unclear. Sequencing used PBMCs, mostly from graft donor cells, obtained 360 days after TCRalphabeta/CD19-depleted stem cell transplant. The CDR3 protein: CASRTNAAANEQFF. The sequence in DNA is TGTGCCAGCAGAACAAATGCAGCTGCGAATGAGCAGTTCTTC.